These 9 T cell receptor beta chains originate from one sample sequenced in a study of cytomegalovirus exposure and HLA in healthy donors. The primer mix had 60 Vbeta and 13 Jbeta primers. The protocol was immunoSEQ multiplex PCR, while the TCRdb copy is restricted to in-frame clones and leaves out a portion. The profile shows 150,000 to 250,000 clones, about four fifths of them singletons. The specimen was PBMCs. The source is a girl aged 5-17 years in good health and CMV-seropositive.

This chain uses TRBV7-2 with TRBJ1-4; D is possibly TRBD1 (6 bases). The CDR3 runs to 15 residues. Deletions cut 5 bases from V and 0 bases from J, with 10 bases between. The germline V gene encodes CDR1 SGHTA and CDR2 FQGNSA. CDR3 amino acids: CASSRGGATNEKLFF. Here the CDR3 DNA reads TGTGCCAGCAGCCGAGGGGGAGCAACTAATGAAAAACTGTTTTTT.

This rearrangement joins TRBV7-2 to TRBJ1-3; 7 positions match TRBD1. CDR3 length: 16 amino acids. The germline V gene has CDR1 SGHTA and CDR2 FQGNSA. The junction had 6 bases not matched to a gene; V was cut back by 0 bases and J by 4 bases. CDR3 in amino acids: CASSLAGTESGNTIYF. The CDR3 DNA reads TGTGCCAGCAGCTTAGCTGGGACAGAGTCCGGAAACACCATATATTTT.

The chain links TRBV25-1 to TRBJ1-6; 10 nucleotides line up with TRBD1. The germline CDR1 and CDR2 sequences are MGHDK and SYGVNS. This CDR3 is built from 13 residues. Trimming cost V 7 bases and J 7 bases; bases outside gene matches: 1. The CDR3 loop is CASTGQGNSPLHF. DNA of the CDR3: TGTGCCAGCACGGGACAGGGGAATTCACCCCTCCACTTT.

The chain joins TRBV27 to TRBJ1-3; TRBD1 agrees at 7 bases. Looked up from germline, CDR1 is MNHEY and CDR2 is SMNVEV (reference sequence). Trimming cost V 3 bases and J 4 bases; bases outside gene matches: 6. The CDR3 runs 15 residues. The CDR3 is CASSFVGGSGNTIYF. The CDR3 DNA sequence: TGTGCCAGCAGTTTTGTAGGGGGCTCGGGAAACACCATATATTTT.

The chain employs TRBV7-2 and TRBJ1-2; tentative D call: TRBD1 (5 bases). CDR1 and CDR2 from the germline V gene are SGHTA and FQGNSA. The CDR3 has 13 amino acids. Trimming took 3 bases from V and 8 from J, leaving 13 bases between them. CDR3 sequence: CASSLGRSGGYTF. CDR3 nucleotides: TGTGCCAGCAGCTTGGGGCGATCCGGGGGCTACACCTTC.

The rearrangement uses TRBV7-2 and TRBJ2-3; tentative D call: TRBD2 (6 bases). Germline CDR1 SGHTA, CDR2 FQGNSA. The CDR3 has 15 residues. The ends were cut back, 3 bases at V and 5 bases at J, with 15 bases in the middle. CDR3 residues: CASSFGLPTQDTQYF. The CDR3 bases are TGTGCCAGCAGCTTCGGACTACCCACCCAAGATACGCAGTATTTT.

The chain combines TRBV12-5 with TRBJ1-4; D is unresolved. The CDR3 has 11 amino acids. The V and J ends lost 1 base and 12 bases respectively, with 6 bases between them. In germline, CDR1 is LGHNT, CDR2 FRNRAP. Here the CDR3 reads CASGLARELFF. CDR3 nucleotide sequence: TGTGCTAGTGGTTTGGCCCGGGAACTGTTTTTT.

This clone was counted once. The rearrangement uses TRBV27 and TRBJ2-5, with 7 bases aligning to TRBD1. The germline CDR1 and CDR2 sequences are MNHEY and SMNVEV (reference sequence). Losses at the gene ends were 0 bases for V and 4 bases for J; bases not matched to a gene: 8. CDR3 length equals 16 residues. The CDR3 DNA sequence: TGTGCCAGCAGTTTATCCCCTCGACAGGGAAGAGAGACCCAGTACTTC. Translating it yields CASSLSPRQGRETQYF.

The rearrangement uses TRBV9 and TRBJ2-6; no firm D call. V was trimmed by 4 bases and J by 0 bases, leaving 5 bases between them. Germline loops: CDR1 SGDLS, CDR2 YYNGEE. The CDR3 has 14 residues. The CDR3 region is CASSPDSGANVLTF. The CDR3 DNA reads TGTGCCAGCAGCCCAGACTCTGGGGCCAACGTCCTGACTTTC.